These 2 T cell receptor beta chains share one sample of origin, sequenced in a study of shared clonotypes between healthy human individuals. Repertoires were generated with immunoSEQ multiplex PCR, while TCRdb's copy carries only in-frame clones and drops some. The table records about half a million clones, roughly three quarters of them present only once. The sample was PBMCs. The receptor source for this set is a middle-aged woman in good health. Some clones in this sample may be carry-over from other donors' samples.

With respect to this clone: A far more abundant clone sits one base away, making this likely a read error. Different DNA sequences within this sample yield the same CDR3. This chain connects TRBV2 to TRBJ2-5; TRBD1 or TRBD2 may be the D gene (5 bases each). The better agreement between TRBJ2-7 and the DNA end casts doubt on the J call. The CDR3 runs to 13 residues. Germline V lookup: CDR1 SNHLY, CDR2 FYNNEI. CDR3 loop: CATFGTPEYEQYF. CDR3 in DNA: TGCGCCACGTTCGGGACGCCAGAGTACGAGCAGTACTTC.

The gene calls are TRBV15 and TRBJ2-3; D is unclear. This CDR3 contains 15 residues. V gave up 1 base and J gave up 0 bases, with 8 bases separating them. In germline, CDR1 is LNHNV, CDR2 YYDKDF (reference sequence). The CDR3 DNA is TGTGCCACCAGCAGAGGGGTAGTAAGCACAGATACGCAGTATTTT. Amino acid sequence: CATSRGVVSTDTQYF.